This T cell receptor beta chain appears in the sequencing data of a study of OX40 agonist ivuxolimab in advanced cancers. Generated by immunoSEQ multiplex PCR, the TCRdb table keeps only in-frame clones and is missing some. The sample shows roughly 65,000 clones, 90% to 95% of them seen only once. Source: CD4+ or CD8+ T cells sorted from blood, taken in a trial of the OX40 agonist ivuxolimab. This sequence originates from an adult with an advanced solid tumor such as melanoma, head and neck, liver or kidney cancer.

This CDR3 is CAITRTSSYNEQFF. As DNA, the CDR3 is TGTGCCATCACAAGGACTAGCAGCTACAATGAGCAGTTCTTC. The rearrangement joins TRBV10-3 to TRBJ2-1; 8 nucleotides align to TRBD2. Germline lookup yields CDR1 ENHRY and CDR2 SYGVKD. The CDR3 loop spans 14 amino acids. The trim removed 7 bases at V and 3 bases at J, leaving 5 bases unmatched.